A selection of T cell receptor beta chains follows, all from one sample in a study of cytomegalovirus exposure and HLA in healthy donors. Clones were sequenced by immunoSEQ multiplex PCR, and TCRdb holds only the in-frame ones, with some missing. The repertoire holds under 150,000 clones, with 55% to 65% as singletons. The source material was PBMCs. Receptor source: a middle-aged man in good health and CMV-seropositive. Each CDR3 is given without its conserved first and last residue.

j_call v_call cdr3_aa
TRBJ1-2 TRBV5-1 ASSGDPGRNYGYT
TRBJ2-7 TRBV9 ASSGREGTYEQY
TRBJ2-1 TRBV2 ASRSNEQF
TRBJ1-2 TRBV5-1 ASSWKDSLYGYT
TRBJ1-6 TRBV6-5 ASSYGGYSPLH
TRBJ2-7 TRBV5-4 ASSLASGAGTYEQY
TRBJ2-7 TRBV4-3 ASSQEGGYEQY
TRBJ2-5 TRBV7-3 ASSLTNTPGETQY
TRBJ2-2 TRBV7-7 ASSSGLAVGELF
TRBJ2-5 TRBV28 ASSDGQGRETQY
TRBJ1-2 TRBV6-6 ASSYDSVYGYT
TRBJ1-2 TRBV5-8 ASSLVLQGAGNYGYT
TRBJ1-4 TRBV27 ASSIRATNEKLF
TRBJ1-5 TRBV6-1 ASTRHSSNQPQH
TRBJ1-6 TRBV7-8 ASSPDRGLNSPLH
TRBJ2-1 TRBV30 AWSSFLAGSYNEQF
TRBJ2-5 TRBV4-3 ASSRLAGVGGSETQY
TRBJ2-7 TRBV5-5 ASSLRVGLAVYEQY
TRBJ2-1 TRBV4-2 ASSHPGRGPIEQF
TRBJ2-2 TRBV28 ATRTGNTGELF
TRBJ2-1 TRBV29-1 SVDLATPQF
TRBJ1-6 TRBV7-3 ASSLGGGNSPLH
TRBJ1-1 TRBV28 ASSSTGGAYTEAF
TRBJ1-2 TRBV27 ASSSGSLDYGYT
TRBJ2-7 TRBV9 ASSPRAGLDEQY
TRBJ2-7 TRBV9 ASSVGGEGYEQY
TRBJ2-1 TRBV5-1 ASSLVQGRANEQF
TRBJ1-5 TRBV6-5 ASSRTGGRNQPQH
TRBJ2-7 TRBV10-1 ASSKGAGSYEQY
TRBJ2-3 TRBV19 ASSTLQGSSSTDTQY
TRBJ2-3 TRBV10-2 ASSEAGGDTQY
TRBJ2-1 TRBV7-8 ASSTGLAGGSLYNEQF
TRBJ1-5 TRBV19 ASSGGQGGNQPQH
TRBJ2-3 TRBV20-1 RVGSTDTQY
TRBJ1-5 TRBV7-9 ASSQQGNQPQH
TRBJ2-3 TRBV28 ASSFTTSGTDTQY
TRBJ2-7 TRBV19 ASSKGKSGRYEQY
TRBJ2-5 TRBV6-6 ASSYHRGRSAETQY
TRBJ1-1 TRBV20-1 SARGGGEAF
TRBJ2-5 TRBV4-2 ASSLASEGGETQY
TRBJ1-3 TRBV6-1 ASSEMGSGGHGNTIY
TRBJ1-1 TRBV29-1 SGKGQGATEAF
TRBJ1-3 TRBV5-1 ASSFQGMDTIY
TRBJ1-1 TRBV4-1 ASSQAADSVTEAF
TRBJ1-2 TRBV6-5 ASSYSHFDYT
TRBJ2-1 TRBV7-8 ASSFRQTSYNEQF
TRBJ1-1 TRBV6-5 ASSPPTGGTEAF
TRBJ2-7 TRBV7-2 ASSLLGARTYEQY
TRBJ2-3 TRBV7-3 ASSLTSGTDTQY